The 24 T cell receptor beta chains listed next were all sequenced from one sample in a study of shared clonotypes between healthy human individuals. Some clones are missing from TCRdb's copy, which holds only in-frame ones; the method was immunoSEQ multiplex PCR. The table has 300,000 or so clones, under 80% seen once. Sequencing was carried out using memory CD4+ T cells sorted from blood. Specified subset: CD45RA-negative fraction. These receptors all come from a man in his thirties or forties in good health.

In this sample, this clone turned up many times. The V gene is TRBV5-6, the J gene TRBJ2-1, with 10 positions matching TRBD2. This CDR3 has 13 residues. CDR1 and CDR2 from the germline V gene are SGHDT and YYEEEE. J was trimmed by 4 bases and V by 10 bases; bases with no gene match: 5. CDR3 in amino acids: CAGTSGAYNEQFF. The CDR3 DNA sequence: TGTGCCGGCACTAGCGGGGCGTACAATGAGCAGTTCTTC.

In nucleotides, the CDR3 is TGCAGCGCTCTGGCGGAGAACAATGAGCAGTTCTTC. Encoded protein: CSALAENNEQFF. The gene calls are TRBV29-1 and TRBJ2-1, with D uncertain. This CDR3 spans 12 amino acids. Germline CDR1 and CDR2: SQVTM and ANQGSEA. V lost 7 bases to trimming and J lost 5 bases, with 12 bases between them.

This chain joins TRBV9 and TRBJ2-5, with 10 nucleotides matching TRBD2. The germline V gene encodes CDR1 SGDLS and CDR2 YYNGEE. The CDR3 spans 15 residues. V trimming: 3 bases; J trimming: 0 bases; junction bases outside the gene matches: 2. DNA for the CDR3: TGTGCCAGCAGCGCCGGGACTAGCGACCAAGAGACCCAGTACTTC. It translates to CASSAGTSDQETQYF.

A few counts support this clone. The chain couples TRBV4-2 to TRBJ1-1, with unresolved D. The V and J ends lost 4 bases and 6 bases respectively, with 12 bases between them. The CDR3 extends over 13 amino acids. Germline V gene data show CDR1 as LGHNA and CDR2 as YNFKEQ. CDR3 loop: CASSRTHHSEAFF. CDR3 DNA: TGTGCCAGCAGCCGTACACACCACTCTGAAGCTTTCTTT.

The V gene is TRBV7-2, the J gene TRBJ2-7; possible D gene TRBD1, 6 bases. Trimming stripped 2 bases from V and 3 bases from J, with 11 bases between. The CDR3 has 14 amino acids. CDR1 SGHTA and CDR2 FQGNSA come from the germline V gene. The CDR3 is CASSLTGPSYEQYF. The CDR3 DNA reads as TGTGCCAGCAGCTTAACAGGGCCAAGCTACGAGCAGTACTTC.

Here the CDR3 reads CASSATRGWGSYNEQFF. CDR3 coding DNA: TGTGCCAGTAGTGCAACCCGTGGGTGGGGATCTTACAATGAGCAGTTCTTC. The V gene is TRBV19, the J gene TRBJ2-1; no firm D call. Trimming removed 5 bases at V and 4 bases at J, with 21 bases between. Germline CDR1 reads LNHDA; CDR2 reads SQIVND (reference sequence). The CDR3 runs 17 residues. Using reference TRBV19 and TRBJ2-1 for the parts outside the CDR3, the full variable domain is DGGITQSPKYLFRKEGQNVTLSCEQNLNHDAMYWYRQDPGQGLRLIYYSQIVNDFQKGDIAEGYSVSREKKESFPLTVTSAQKNPTAFYLCASSATRGWGSYNEQFFGPGTRLTVL.

The chain uses TRBV30 and TRBJ1-1; D ambiguous. The CDR3 totals 13 residues. The germline CDR1 and CDR2 sequences are GTSNPN and SVGIG (reference sequence). With 8 bases removed from V and 1 base from J, the gap between germline ends came to 14 bases. The CDR3 sequence is CALQVAQNTEAFF. CDR3 bases: TGTGCCCTCCAGGTGGCCCAGAACACTGAAGCTTTCTTT.

The rearrangement uses TRBV18 and TRBJ2-7, with D perhaps given as TRBD1 or TRBD2 (6 bases each). The germline V and J ends were trimmed by 3 bases and 3 bases, with 15 bases remaining between them. The CDR3 extends over 15 amino acids. Germline V gene sequence: CDR1 KGHSH, CDR2 LQKENI. CDR3: CASSPTRGGGYEQYF. CDR3 DNA: TGTGCCAGCTCACCCACTAGAGGAGGGGGCTACGAGCAGTACTTC. Complete variable domain (other parts from reference TRBV18 and TRBJ2-7): NAGVMQNPRHLVRRRGQEARLRCSPMKGHSHVYWYRQLPEEGLKFMVYLQKENIIDESGMPKERFSAEFPKEGPSILRIQQVVRGDSAAYFCASSPTRGGGYEQYFGPGTRLTVT.

V is TRBV18 and J is TRBJ2-5; no clear D. The V end was cut by 1 base, the J end by 4 bases, with 10 bases between. The CDR3 is 14 residues long. The germline gives CDR1 KGHSH, CDR2 LQKENI. The CDR3 here is CASSPQAQRETQYF. The DNA for the CDR3 is TGTGCCAGCTCACCACAGGCCCAGCGAGAGACCCAGTACTTC.

The genes are TRBV6-4 and TRBJ2-1, with TRBD2 matching over 10 bases. The CDR3 extends over 18 amino acids. The J segment lost 8 bases and the V segment lost 8 bases, leaving 21 bases of the junction unmatched. CDR1 is MRHNA, CDR2 SNTAGT, per germline. Here the CDR3 DNA reads TGTGCCAGCGCCTTGGGGGAGTCTTCGGGACTAGCGTCCCATGAGCAGTTCTTC. Amino acids: CASALGESSGLASHEQFF.

The rearrangement joins TRBV6-6 to TRBJ1-4; a possible D gene is TRBD1 (6 bases). The CDR3 consists of 13 residues. Trimming shortened V by 6 bases and J by 5 bases, and 10 bases separated the two germline ends. The germline V gene has CDR1 MNHNY and CDR2 SVGAGI (reference sequence). The CDR3 DNA reads TGTGCCAGCAGCGACAGGCGAAATGAAAAACTGTTTTTT. Translated: CASSDRRNEKLFF.

The chain recombines TRBV27 with TRBJ2-1; 10 bases are shared with TRBD2. With 5 bases clipped from V and 3 bases from J, the junction kept 7 bases outside the gene matches. Per the germline V gene, CDR1 is MNHEY and CDR2 is SMNVEV (reference sequence). The length of the CDR3 is 16 residues. The CDR3 DNA reads as TGTGCCAGCAGTGAACCTAGCGGGAGAGGCTACAATGAGCAGTTCTTC. It translates to CASSEPSGRGYNEQFF.

The V call is TRBV18, the J call TRBJ2-1; 13 nucleotides match TRBD2. Germline assignment: CDR1 KGHSH and CDR2 LQKENI. The junction had 7 bases not matched to a gene; V was cut back by 4 bases and J by 4 bases. The CDR3 has 17 amino acids. The CDR3 nucleotides are TGTGCCAGCTCACGGGGAAAGACTAGCGGGGGGTACAATGAGCAGTTCTTC. It encodes CASSRGKTSGGYNEQFF. The whole variable domain, filled in from reference TRBV18 and TRBJ2-1, reads NAGVMQNPRHLVRRRGQEARLRCSPMKGHSHVYWYRQLPEEGLKFMVYLQKENIIDESGMPKERFSAEFPKEGPSILRIQQVVRGDSAAYFCASSRGKTSGGYNEQFFGPGTRLTVL.

The chain joins TRBV27 to TRBJ1-3; D is uncertain. Germline V gene data show CDR1 as MNHEY and CDR2 as SMNVEV (reference sequence). Trimming left V 8 bases short and J 0 bases short, with 11 bases between. The CDR3 loop spans 14 amino acids. CDR3 region: CASASGSSGNTIYF. The CDR3 DNA sequence: TGTGCCAGCGCCTCGGGGAGCTCTGGAAACACCATATATTTT.

The V and J genes are TRBV28 and TRBJ2-7; 10 bases are shared with TRBD1. The V gene's germline CDR1 is MDHEN and CDR2 SYDVKM. CDR3 size: 15 residues. Trimming at V came to 8 bases and at J to 3 bases, leaving 10 bases not matched to a gene. The DNA for the CDR3 is TGTGCCAGCCAACCCCCGGGACAGGGGTACTACGAGCAGTACTTC. Translated: CASQPPGQGYYEQYF.

CDR3 residues: CASSYTGTSGMVRQETQYF. The DNA of the CDR3 is TGTGCCAGCAGCTACACCGGGACTAGCGGGATGGTTCGACAAGAGACCCAGTACTTC. This chain joins TRBV7-8 and TRBJ2-5; TRBD2 agrees at 13 bases. The CDR3 is 19 amino acids. Looked up from germline, CDR1 is SGHVS and CDR2 is FQNEAQ. J was trimmed by 2 bases and V by 4 bases; bases with no gene match: 13.

This chain links TRBV4-3 with TRBJ2-1; D is tentatively TRBD1 or TRBD2 (5 bases each). CDR1 and CDR2 (germline): LGHNA, YSLEER. Trimming left V 0 bases short and J 5 bases short, with 20 bases between. This CDR3 has 18 residues. The CDR3 reads CASSQDYSRQRKDNEQFF. CDR3 sequence (DNA): TGCGCCAGCAGCCAAGATTACAGCCGACAGCGGAAAGACAATGAGCAGTTCTTC.

The chain is built from TRBV6-5 and TRBJ2-2; D is ambiguous. Per germline, CDR1 MNHEY and CDR2 SVGAGI. The CDR3 has 12 amino acids. The germline V and J ends were trimmed by 2 bases and 6 bases, with 4 bases remaining between them. The CDR3 DNA reads as TGTGCCAGCAGTTACGCTTCCGGGGAGCTGTTTTTT. This gives the protein CASSYASGELFF.

V usage is TRBV7-3 and J usage is TRBJ2-3; 12 bases match TRBD2. The V gene's germline CDR1 is SGHTA and CDR2 FQGTGA. CDR3 size: 16 residues. Losses at the gene ends were 4 bases for V and 6 bases for J; bases not matched to a gene: 8. CDR3 sequence (DNA): TGTGCCAGCAGCTCCGGACTAGCGGGAAGGGGTGATACGCAGTATTTT. Its protein product is CASSSGLAGRGDTQYF.

The chain combines TRBV6-1 with TRBJ2-1, with D unclear. The V end lost 4 bases, the J end lost 5 bases, and 9 bases lay between the germline ends. CDR1 and CDR2 from the germline V gene are MNHNS and SASEGT. This CDR3 is built from 13 residues. The CDR3 DNA reads TGTGCCAGCAGTGCTAATCGGGACAATGAGCAGTTCTTC. Encoded protein: CASSANRDNEQFF.

This clone appeared a single time. The CDR3 region is CASSSYRETLTNEQFF. The CDR3 DNA sequence: TGTGCCAGCAGTTCCTACAGGGAAACCCTAACCAATGAGCAGTTCTTC. This chain joins TRBV28 and TRBJ2-1; D possibly corresponds to TRBD1 (6 bases). The length of the CDR3 is 16 residues. Trimming removed 4 bases at V and 6 bases at J, with 19 bases between. Germline-derived CDR1 and CDR2 are MDHEN and SYDVKM.

This clone was seen more than once but under ten times. The chain is built from TRBV2 and TRBJ1-2; TRBD1 matches 8 bases. Germline-derived CDR1 and CDR2 are SNHLY and FYNNEI. Trimming cost V 3 bases and J 0 bases; bases outside gene matches: 6. The CDR3 contains 16 residues. CDR3 coding DNA: TGTGCCAGCAGTGATCGGGACAGGAGAGCTAACTATGGCTACACCTTC. This sequence encodes CASSDRDRRANYGYTF. Based on the CDR3 plus reference TRBV2 and TRBJ1-2, the full variable domain is EPEVTQTPSHQVTQMGQEVILRCVPISNHLYFYWYRQILGQKVEFLVSFYNNEISEKSEIFDDQFSVERPDGSNFTLKIRSTKLEDSAMYFCASSDRDRRANYGYTFGSGTRLTVV.

The chain couples TRBV28 to TRBJ2-1; D not resolved. V was shortened by 6 bases and J by 6 bases, with 9 bases between the two germline ends. Germline V lookup: CDR1 MDHEN, CDR2 SYDVKM. The CDR3 runs to 12 residues. CDR3 protein: CASSSRANEQFF. The CDR3 DNA sequence: TGTGCCAGCAGCTCTCGCGCCAATGAGCAGTTCTTC.

This clone was counted a few times. The chain couples TRBV5-8 to TRBJ2-7; 10 bases map to TRBD1. CDR1 SGHTS and CDR2 YDEGEE come from the germline V gene. The ends lost 6 bases at V and 6 bases at J; junction bases unmatched: 24. There are 19 residues in the CDR3. The CDR3: CASKGARTGGYEVMFEQYF. The CDR3 coding sequence is TGTGCCAGCAAGGGTGCCCGGACAGGGGGGTATGAAGTAATGTTCGAGCAGTACTTC.